The clone carrying this T cell receptor (beta chain) was detected only once. Primed by a sample-barcoded 5' primer and a J-beta primer mix, a second PCR proceeded for about 6 to 12 cycles. TCRdb ran MiXCR on the 5' RACE reads and lists one entry per CDR3 protein. The sample has about 1.4 million distinct CDR3 sequences, 59% seen once. These data originate in a study of blood T cells in healthy people across ages. Caucasian, healthy and from Russia, the donors were aged between roughly 6 and 95. The authors drew ten milliliters of peripheral blood from each donor. The authors isolated at least 6 million PBMCs per sample. Per the germline V gene, CDR1 is MNHEY and CDR2 is SMNVEV (reference sequence). The CDR3 spans 12 residues. Trimming removed 5 bases from V and 6 bases from J, with 11 bases in between.

The material sequenced was blood. This sequence joins TRBV27 and TRBJ2-7; no definite D call. The receptor was derived from a man between 18 and 35 years old in good health. In nucleotides, the CDR3 is TGTGCCAGCAGTGTTCGATTCGGCGAGCAGTACTTC. Its protein product is CASSVRFGEQYF.